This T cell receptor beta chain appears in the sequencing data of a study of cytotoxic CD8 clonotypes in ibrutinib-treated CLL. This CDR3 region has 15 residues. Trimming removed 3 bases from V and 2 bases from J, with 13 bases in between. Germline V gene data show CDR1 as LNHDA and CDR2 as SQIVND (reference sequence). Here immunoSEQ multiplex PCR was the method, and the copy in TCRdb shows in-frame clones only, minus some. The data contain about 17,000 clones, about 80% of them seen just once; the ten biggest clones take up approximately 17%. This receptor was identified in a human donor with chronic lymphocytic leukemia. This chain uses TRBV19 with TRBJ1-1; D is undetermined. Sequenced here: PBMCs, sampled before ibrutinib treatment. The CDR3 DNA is TGTGCCAGTAGTATGGGGATCACGGCAAACACTGAAGCTTTCTTT. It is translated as CASSMGITANTEAFF.